The T cell receptor beta chain described here comes from a study of blood T cell repertoires in COVID-19. Assignments of participants to cohorts depended upon their own reported clinical history. This CDR3 is built from 15 residues. Germline assignment: CDR1 LNHDA and CDR2 SQIVND (reference sequence). V lost 1 base, J lost 4 bases, and 13 bases lay in between. Original methodology: Counts of nucleated cells, estimated from reference gene primer amplification, were obtained. Sequencing used immunoSEQ multiplex PCR; TCRdb keeps in-frame clones, though not all of them. That table furnishes V, J and clone size, whereas the DNA furnished D and trimming. The data show under 150,000 clones, about four fifths seen once.

The TCR was taken from a man aged 40-49 years with acute COVID-19. The chain links TRBV19 to TRBJ1-1; D unclear. The source material was PBMCs or T cells enriched from blood (not recorded which). CDR3 loop: CASSIGVRVFTEAFF. The CDR3 DNA sequence: TGTGCCAGTAGTATAGGCGTGAGAGTGTTCACTGAAGCTTTCTTT.